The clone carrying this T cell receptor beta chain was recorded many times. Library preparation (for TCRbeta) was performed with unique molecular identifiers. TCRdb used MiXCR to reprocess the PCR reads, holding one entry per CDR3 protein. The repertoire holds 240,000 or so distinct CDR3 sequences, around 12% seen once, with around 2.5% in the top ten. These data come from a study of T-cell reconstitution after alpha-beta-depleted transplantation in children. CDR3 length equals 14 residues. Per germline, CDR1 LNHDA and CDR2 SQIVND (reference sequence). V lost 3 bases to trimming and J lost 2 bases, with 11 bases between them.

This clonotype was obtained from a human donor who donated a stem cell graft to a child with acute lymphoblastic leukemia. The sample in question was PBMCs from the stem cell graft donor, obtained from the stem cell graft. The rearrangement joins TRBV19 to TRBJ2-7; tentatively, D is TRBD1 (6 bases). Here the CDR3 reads CASSIPGQTYEQYF. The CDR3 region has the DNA TGTGCCAGTAGTATTCCGGGACAAACCTACGAGCAGTACTTC.